The clone carrying this T cell receptor (beta chain) appeared many times. The antigen remains undetermined. The data belong to a study of glioma-infiltrating T cells. Study details: Glioma patients had dexamethasone for six or fewer days before surgery. Sequencing aimed for roughly 4.5- to 11-fold coverage of about 920,000 peripheral T cells.

Overall study results and limits: A blood CDR3 motif signature was depleted in highly divergent patients.

Amplification of TCR alpha and beta CDR3 regions from RNA used iRepertoire nested multiplex PCR. One-step reverse transcription and amplification started from about 100-400 ng of tissue mRNA or PBMC total RNA. TCRdb re-analysed the multiplex PCR reads in MiXCR, keeping a single row per CDR3 protein. The sample consists of more than 300,000 distinct CDR3 sequences, roughly two fifths of them appearing once. Germline assignment: CDR1 MNHEY and CDR2 SMNVEV (reference sequence). Between the trimmed V and J ends, which lost 3 bases and 1 base, there was a span of 10 bases. This CDR3 region has 14 residues.

V gene TRBV27 combines with J gene TRBJ2-7; D may match TRBD1 or TRBD2 (5 bases each). The receptor comes from a human donor with low-grade glioma or glioblastoma, undergoing nonglioma brain surgery, or in good health (not recorded which). The sample taken for sequencing was glioma tissue, nonneoplastic brain tissue, or PBMCs (not recorded which). In DNA form, the CDR3 reads TGTGCCAGCAGTTTGGAGAGGGGTTCCTACGAGCAGTACTTC. It specifies CASSLERGSYEQYF.